This T cell receptor (beta chain) was recorded in a study of T cells in Graves' hyperthyroidism and ophthalmopathy (dated by TCRdb to between 2018 and 2021). As for the study more broadly: Peripheral blood was sampled at the time of initial diagnosis, prior to any treatment. A discovery cohort of roughly 100 patients, roughly 40 with Graves' ophthalmopathy and 55 to 65 with stable Graves' hyperthyroidism, was used to find distinguishing TCR V-J signatures. Whether ophthalmopathy could be predicted prospectively was tested in an independent validation cohort made up of under 20 hyperthyroidism patients plus 17 patients who later progressed to ophthalmopathy. The roughly 91 discovery patients were randomly split 7:3 into training and test sets. Thyroid tissue and blood T-cell repertoires from six Graves' hyperthyroidism patients were also compared in the study. Once sampling was done, hyperthyroidism patients were given methimazole at a starting dose of 30 mg daily, whereas ophthalmopathy patients were given high-dose intravenous methylprednisolone. The paper reports TCR Vbeta CDR3 sequencing of fewer than 150 peripheral blood samples: under 45 ophthalmopathy, under 80 hyperthyroidism and around 17 progressor patients. Findings and caveats that apply to the study as a whole: In validation, progression to ophthalmopathy was predicted by the model with more than 65% sensitivity and 72.22% specificity, a median of roughly six months before onset. Sample size was not statistically predetermined, and investigators were not blinded to group allocation. Ophthalmopathy was separated from stable hyperthyroidism by a 13 V-J signature model, with about 88% sensitivity and roughly 84% specificity obtained in cross-validation and 80%/75% obtained in testing. Most expanded thyroid clonotypes (frequency above 0.001) were also found in blood, which suggests that blood repertoires may mirror thyroid immune responses.

Graves' hyperthyroidism was defined as stable when no progression to ophthalmopathy occurred over 18 months of follow-up. Hyperthyroidism patients were newly diagnosed, had a disease duration of under 2 months, and were aged 18 to 65 years. Patients with uncontrolled infections, other autoimmune diseases, pregnancy or lactation were excluded. Diagnoses were established on the basis of clinical symptoms, serum thyroxine and TRAb, thyroid ultrasound, and orbital computed tomography. Ficoll-Paque density gradient centrifugation was used to isolate PBMCs from approximately 11 ml of fresh peripheral blood. Total RNA was extracted with Trizol reagent, and quality was checked on an Agilent 2100 Bioanalyzer. TCR beta CDR3 regions were amplified from RNA transcripts. For the first round of RT-PCR on the TCR CDR3, the HTBI primer set was used together with the Qiagen OneStep RT-PCR kit. The libraries were constructed in a second round of multiplex PCR and then size-selected and purified. Libraries were sequenced paired-end with 100 bp reads on an Illumina HiSeq2000. Under the source paper's analysis protocol: Raw data were processed with SOAPnuke, discarding reads with adapters, uncalled bases, mean Phred below 15, or no exact constant-primer or identifier match. High-quality paired reads were merged with COPE v1.2.5, and unique nucleotide sequences were defined as clonotypes. MiTCR v1.1 was used to align clonotypes to the IMGT TRBV, TRBD and TRBJ reference segments. The analysis included only V-J combinations with a frequency above 0.0001, which together covered more than 99% of the repertoires. The TCS score was defined as F50 (clonal expansion) divided by E x V (chaos), with BLOSUM62-based TCRdist calculated between CDR3 peptides within each V-J. Welch's t-statistics and random forest reduced around 520 V-J features to 10 to 15, which were used in a naive Bayes classifier (R e1071). In TCRdb, the public reads were trimmed at Q25 with fastp and aligned with MiXCR, with productive beta chains retained. A single entry per CDR3 protein holds the most common genes and DNA from its merged rows. The V and J calls here are based on TCRdb, not the publication. The sample includes fewer than 400,000 distinct CDR3 sequences, with 15% to 20% observed a single time. The ten largest account for approximately 35% of the sample.

Based on the germline V gene, the CDR1 and CDR2 sequences are SGHTA and FQGTGA. Including the terminal cysteine and phenylalanine, the CDR3 comprises 15 residues. Only the CDR3 region is kept as DNA, spanning 45 bases read in frame from base 1. V gives up 5 bases and J gives up 0 bases, and the segment between their germline ends measures 14 bases. This clonotype turned up a few times. The antigen it binds to is not known. No quality values exist for individual bases; no much larger clone is one base distant. Recombination linked TRBV7-3 to TRBJ2-7; the D gene identity is not certain. The sequenced sample consisted of blood. The origin of this receptor is a man in his thirties or forties with Graves' hyperthyroidism. DNA sequence: TGTGCCAGCAGCCCGGGTGCCGGGTCCTCCTACGAGCAGTACTTC. It specifies CASSPGAGSSYEQYF.